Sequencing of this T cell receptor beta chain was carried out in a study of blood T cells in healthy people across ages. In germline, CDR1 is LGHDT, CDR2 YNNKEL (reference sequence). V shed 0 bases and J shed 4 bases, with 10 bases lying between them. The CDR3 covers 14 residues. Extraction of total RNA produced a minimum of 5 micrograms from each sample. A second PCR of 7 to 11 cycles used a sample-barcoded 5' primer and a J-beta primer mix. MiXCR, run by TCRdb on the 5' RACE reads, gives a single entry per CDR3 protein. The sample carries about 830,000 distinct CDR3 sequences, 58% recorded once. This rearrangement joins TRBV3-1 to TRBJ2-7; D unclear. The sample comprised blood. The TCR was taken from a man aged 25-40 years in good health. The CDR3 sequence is CASSQDYSNYEQYF. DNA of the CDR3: TGTGCCAGCAGCCAAGATTACTCGAATTACGAGCAGTACTTC.